Listed below are T cell receptor beta chains from one sample, sequenced in a study of cytomegalovirus exposure and HLA in healthy donors. Data came from immunoSEQ multiplex PCR; TCRdb stores just in-frame clones and leaves some out. The profile shows around 200,000 clones, about four fifths of them singletons. Sequenced: PBMCs. The source is a woman aged 45 to 65 in good health and CMV-seropositive. CDR3s include the opening cysteine and the closing phenylalanine or tryptophan. The D gene is left open where the match is weak. Only some rows state a clone size, as once, few, many or a class for expanded clones.

J gene,clone size,D gene,V gene,CDR3 DNA,CDR3 protein
TRBJ2-5,once,.,TRBV6-1,TGTGCCAGCAGGGCACAGGGCGGAGGTTGGGAGACCCAGTACTTC,CASRAQGGGWETQYF
TRBJ2-5,.,.,TRBV20-1,TGCAGTGCTATGCCCCAGGGGACCCAGTACTTC,CSAMPQGTQYF
TRBJ2-7,.,.,TRBV13,TGTGCCAGCAGCTCCTGGGCAGGGGCTCTCTACGAGCAGTACTTC,CASSSWAGALYEQYF
TRBJ2-1,.,TRBD1,TRBV5-1,TGCGCCAGCAGCTTGGGACAGGGCGAGCAGTTCTTC,CASSLGQGEQFF
TRBJ1-2,.,.,TRBV6-6,TGTGCCAGCAGTGACACAGGCAAGCCTAGGGATGGCTACACCTTC,CASSDTGKPRDGYTF
TRBJ1-2,.,.,TRBV2,TGTGCCAGCAGAGGCGGGGGGGGCTCCGATGGCTACACCTTC,CASRGGGGSDGYTF
TRBJ2-3,.,TRBD2,TRBV6-6,TGTGCCACCGTAACTAGCGGGGGAGCAGATACGCAGTATTTT,CATVTSGGADTQYF
TRBJ2-6,.,.,TRBV5-6,TGTGCCAGCAGGCGAACTTGGACAGCAACCGGCTCTGGGGCCAACGTCCTGACTTTC,CASRRTWTATGSGANVLTF
TRBJ2-2,.,.,TRBV5-1,TGCGCCAGCAGATTCGGGATTACGAACACCGGGGAGCTGTTTTTT,CASRFGITNTGELFF
TRBJ1-1,.,.,TRBV4-1,TGCGCCAGCACCCCACCAGGTACTGAAGCTTTCTTT,CASTPPGTEAFF
TRBJ2-2,.,TRBD1,TRBV5-6,TGTGCCAGCAGGGACAGGATTTTATCAGGGGAGCTGTTTTTT,CASRDRILSGELFF
TRBJ2-2,.,TRBD1,TRBV2,TGTGCTCTATCCCCGGGACAGAAAAACACCGGGGAGCTGTTTTTT,CALSPGQKNTGELFF
TRBJ1-5,.,.,TRBV6-1,TGTGCCAGCAGTGAAGAATGGTGGCAGGGTCAGCCCCAGCATTTT,CASSEEWWQGQPQHF
TRBJ1-2,.,.,TRBV28,TGTGCCAGCGATCAGGGATATGGCTACACCTTC,CASDQGYGYTF
TRBJ1-6,.,.,TRBV7-2,TGTGCCAGCAGCTTAGCCCGTAATTCACCCCTCCACTTT,CASSLARNSPLHF
TRBJ2-3,.,.,TRBV7-3,TGTGCCAGCAGCTTACGGCCCCGGAGTAGCACAGATACGCAGTATTTT,CASSLRPRSSTDTQYF
TRBJ2-3,.,TRBD1,TRBV19,TGTGCCAGTAGTAGGGGTAGGGGGACAGGGGGCCACGATACGCAGTATTTT,CASSRGRGTGGHDTQYF
TRBJ1-5,.,.,TRBV28,TGTGCCAGCAGTACTCCGGGACACTATCATCAGCCCCAGCATTTT,CASSTPGHYHQPQHF
TRBJ1-5,.,TRBD1,TRBV28,TGTGCCAGCAACCACCGGGACAGGGGCAATCAGCCCCAGCATTTT,CASNHRDRGNQPQHF
TRBJ2-7,.,.,TRBV10-2,TGCGCCAGCAGGAGTCCCTCCTACGAGCAGTACTTC,CASRSPSYEQYF
TRBJ1-6,.,TRBD1,TRBV28,TGTGCCAGCAGTTACAGCCCGTTGACAGGGGTCGAATGGGATTCACCCCTCCACTTT,CASSYSPLTGVEWDSPLHF
TRBJ2-1,.,.,TRBV29-1,TGCAGCTCTCGGGGGTTGTTCGGGCCCCTATACAATGAGCAGTTCTTC,CSSRGLFGPLYNEQFF
TRBJ2-2,.,TRBD1,TRBV19,TGTGCCAGTAGGGACAGGGGGCGAACCGGGGAGCTGTTTTTT,CASRDRGRTGELFF
TRBJ2-1,.,.,TRBV27,TGTGCCAGCAGTTTTTCAGGCTCCTACAATGAGCAGTTCTTC,CASSFSGSYNEQFF
TRBJ1-1,.,.,TRBV28,TGTGCCAGCAGTTCACTTCGTGGGAGGGGCACTGAAGCTTTCTTT,CASSSLRGRGTEAFF
TRBJ2-1,.,.,TRBV6-1,TGTGCCAGCAGTCCCTCGGGAGAGGGGACTGAGCAGTTCTTC,CASSPSGEGTEQFF
TRBJ1-6,once,TRBD1,TRBV2,TGTGCCAGCTGCCGGGACAGGGCGCACTATAATTCCCCCCTCCACTTT,CASCRDRAHYNSPLHF
TRBJ2-3,.,TRBD2,TRBV5-1,TGCGCCAGCAGTCTACTAGCGGGGCGATCTAGCACAGATACGCAGTATTTT,CASSLLAGRSSTDTQYF
TRBJ2-5,.,.,TRBV27,TGTGCCAGCAGTAGGGCGGGACAAGAGACCCAGTACTTC,CASSRAGQETQYF
TRBJ1-2,.,TRBD1,TRBV10-3,TGTGCCATCAGAGGACAGGGTAGTGATGGCTACACCTTC,CAIRGQGSDGYTF
TRBJ1-2,.,.,TRBV7-9,TGTGCCAGCAGCTTAGAGGCAGGGCGGGGCGGCTACACCTTC,CASSLEAGRGGYTF
TRBJ1-6,.,.,TRBV6-4,TGTGCCAGCAGACGCGACAGGTCTTCACCCCTCCACTTT,CASRRDRSSPLHF
TRBJ1-2,.,.,TRBV27,TGTGCCAGCACCTCCATTGGTCAGCGGGGGCAGGGCTACACCTTC,CASTSIGQRGQGYTF
TRBJ2-3,.,.,TRBV7-2,TGTGCCAGCAGCTCCAATGGACTATACACAGATACGCAGTATTTT,CASSSNGLYTDTQYF
TRBJ2-3,.,.,TRBV29-1,TGCAGCGTTGACCCCAGGGATGGCACAGATACGCAGTATTTT,CSVDPRDGTDTQYF
TRBJ1-2,.,TRBD1,TRBV16,TGTGCCAGCAGCCTAGAGGGGGCGTGGGGCTACACCTTC,CASSLEGAWGYTF
TRBJ2-7,few,TRBD1,TRBV11-2,TGTGCCAGCAGCTTAGGGACAGGCTACGAGCAGTACTTC,CASSLGTGYEQYF